The 8 T cell receptor beta chains given below trace back to one sample, sequenced in a study of T-cell reconstitution after alpha-beta-depleted transplantation in children. Preparing the TCRbeta library involved the use of unique molecular identifiers. TCRdb reanalysed the PCR reads using MiXCR and keeps one entry per CDR3 protein. The table records a few hundred thousand distinct CDR3 sequences, 20% to 30% of them present only once. The source was PBMCs, collected before TCRalphabeta/CD19-depleted stem cell transplant. The receptors were sampled from a boy under three years old with Wiskott-Aldrich syndrome, due to receive a stem cell transplant.

The chain couples TRBV5-1 to TRBJ2-7; 7 bases agree with TRBD1. Germline V gene data show CDR1 as SGHRS and CDR2 as YFSETQ. The CDR3 is 14 amino acids. The V segment lost 5 bases and the J segment 5 bases; nucleotides outside the gene matches: 10. CDR3 coding DNA: TGCGCCAGCAGTTTACAGGGGATTTTCAACGAGCAGTACTTC. This translates into CASSLQGIFNEQYF.

Only a few counts were recorded for this clonotype. The chain links TRBV28 to TRBJ1-5; 9 bases are shared with TRBD1. The V segment lost 3 bases and the J segment 15 bases; nucleotides outside the gene matches: 6. Germline V gene sequence: CDR1 MDHEN, CDR2 SYDVKM. The length of the CDR3 is 12 residues. The CDR3 loop is CASSLGTGKRHF. The CDR3 bases are TGTGCCAGCAGTTTGGGGACAGGGAAAAGGCATTTT.

V and J are TRBV2 and TRBJ2-2; tentatively, D is TRBD2 (6 bases). This CDR3 contains 14 residues. Germline V gene lookup returns CDR1 SNHLY and CDR2 FYNNEI. V dropped 2 bases and J dropped 4 bases, with 8 bases sitting between them. The CDR3 DNA reads as TGTGCCAGCAGTGAACTAGCGCGCACCGGGGAGCTGTTTTTT. Translating it yields CASSELARTGELFF.

This clonotype was detected a few times. The chain couples TRBV6-1 to TRBJ2-7; maybe TRBD2 (5 bases). Germline CDR1 reads MNHNS; CDR2 reads SASEGT. The CDR3 length is 14 residues. Deletions cut 10 bases from V and 5 bases from J, with 21 bases between. The CDR3 spells CATRPEAVRHEQYF. CDR3 coding DNA: TGTGCCACGCGCCCGGAGGCCGTGAGGCACGAGCAGTACTTC.

The table lists this clonotype with a few counts. The CDR3 DNA sequence: TGCGCCAGCAGCACTGGGCAGGGCGGTGGAGATACGCAGTATTTT. Translated: CASSTGQGGGDTQYF. The J gene is TRBJ2-3, the V gene TRBV5-1; possible D gene TRBD1, 5 bases. Germline-derived CDR1 and CDR2 are SGHRS and YFSETQ. V was clipped by 4 bases and J by 5 bases, with 17 bases between them. CDR3 length: 15 amino acids.

This clonotype was seen only a few times. This chain joins TRBV30 and TRBJ2-1, with a possible D match to TRBD1 (5 bases). CDR1 and CDR2 from the germline V gene are GTSNPN and SVGIG (reference sequence). The CDR3 is made up of 14 amino acids. V gave up 5 bases and J gave up 3 bases, with 14 bases separating them. The CDR3 loop reads CAWCKWGGYNEQFF. The CDR3 coding sequence is TGTGCCTGGTGCAAATGGGGCGGCTACAATGAGCAGTTCTTC.

The gene calls are TRBV5-1 and TRBJ2-1; D is unclear. V lost 0 bases, J lost 5 bases, and 9 bases lay in between. The CDR3 has 14 residues. Germline loops: CDR1 SGHRS, CDR2 YFSETQ. The CDR3 spells CASSLGLTHNEQFF. The CDR3 DNA reads TGCGCCAGCAGCTTGGGGCTTACACACAATGAGCAGTTCTTC.

This clonotype was observed a few times. J is TRBJ1-2 and V is TRBV7-8; no firm D call. Trimming shortened V by 0 bases and J by 4 bases, and 15 bases separated the two germline ends. This CDR3 region has 16 residues. Germline V gives CDR1 SGHVS, CDR2 FQNEAQ. The CDR3 sequence: CASSLADRRLSYGYTF. CDR3 sequence (DNA): TGTGCCAGCAGCTTAGCGGACCGTCGGTTGTCCTATGGCTACACCTTC.